These 30 T cell receptor beta chains came from one sample sequenced in a study of blood T cells in healthy people across ages (dated by TCRdb to the mid-2010s). Libraries came from 5' RACE. The reads were generated on an Illumina HiSeq 2500. A second roughly 7 to 11 cycle PCR used a sample-barcoded 5' primer and a J-beta primer mix. The public reads were run again by TCRdb, first through fastp at Q25 and then through MiXCR, and only productive beta chains were kept. Identical CDR3 protein sequences are pooled into one entry, listed with their most common genes and DNA. This sample holds around 1.7 million distinct CDR3 sequences; about 30% were observed only once. The top ten constitute 7.7% of the sample. Material for sequencing was blood. The source of these receptors is a woman under 40 in good health.

This clonotype has more than one count but fewer than ten. The chain employs TRBV6-5 and TRBJ2-7, with 7 bases aligning to TRBD1. The V gene's germline CDR1 is MNHEY and CDR2 SVGAGI. This CDR3 is built from 14 residues. The J segment lost 3 bases and the V segment lost 7 bases, leaving 9 bases of the junction unmatched. The CDR3 DNA follows: TGTGCCAGCAACCGATTCAGACAGGGCTACGAGCAGTACTTC. Its protein product is CASNRFRQGYEQYF.

The chain uses TRBV7-2 and TRBJ2-1, with 9 bases lining up with TRBD2. CDR1 and CDR2 from the germline V gene are SGHTA and FQGNSA. V lost 1 base and J lost 9; bases outside the gene matches: 1. The CDR3 is 13 amino acids. This CDR3 is CASSLGREGEQFF. In DNA, the CDR3 is TGTGCCAGCAGCTTAGGGCGGGAGGGTGAGCAGTTCTTC.

This clonotype was seen a few times. At one boundary the junction diverges from the germline segment, which might be a read error. CDR3 loop: CASSSDRGNLPQHF. The CDR3 DNA reads as TGTGCCAGCAGTTCCGACAGGGGTAATCTGCCCCAGCATTTT. This chain links TRBV7-2 with TRBJ1-5, with 8 positions matching TRBD1. Germline CDR1 SGHTA, CDR2 FQGNSA. This CDR3 comprises 14 residues.

This clonotype occurred many times. This chain joins TRBV7-3 and TRBJ2-5, with 9 bases aligning to TRBD2. The CDR3 has 15 amino acids. The ends lost 5 bases at V and 1 base at J; junction bases unmatched: 5. Germline loops: CDR1 SGHTA, CDR2 FQGTGA. The CDR3 sequence is CASSQFSGGQETQYF. CDR3 DNA: TGTGCCAGCAGCCAATTTAGCGGGGGCCAAGAGACCCAGTACTTC. The full variable domain, with the rest looked up from reference TRBV7-3 and TRBJ2-5, is GAGVSQTPSNKVTEKGKYVELRCDPISGHTALYWYRQSLGQGPEFLIYFQGTGAADDSGLPNDRFFAVRPEGSVSTLKIQRTERGDSAVYLCASSQFSGGQETQYFGPGTRLLVL.

This clonotype was seen a few times. This rearrangement joins TRBV7-2 to TRBJ2-3; TRBD2 might be the D (6 bases). Germline CDR1 SGHTA, CDR2 FQGNSA. Deletions cut 6 bases from V and 0 bases from J, with 19 bases between. CDR3 size: 17 residues. The CDR3 coding sequence is TGTGCCAGCAGGAAGACCTTGGCGGGATCTAGCACAGATACGCAGTATTTT. It codes for CASRKTLAGSSTDTQYF.

Of note for this clonotype: Germline is not matched at one junction end, which may reflect a read error. The chain has TRBV15 and TRBJ1-5; D not certain. This CDR3 is built from 14 residues. Germline loops: CDR1 LNHNV, CDR2 YYDKDF (reference sequence). Here the CDR3 reads CATSRDDNPQTQHF. DNA of the CDR3: TGTGCCACCAGCAGAGATGACAACCCTCAGACCCAGCATTTT.

Here the CDR3 DNA reads TGTGCCAGCAGATTAGCGGGATCGGTCACCGGGGAGCTGTTTTTT. As protein: CASRLAGSVTGELFF. This chain uses TRBV21-1 with TRBJ2-2; the D segment call TRBD2 is taken from the table without a DNA check. TRBV21-1 is flagged as a pseudogene. The CDR3 has 15 amino acids.

In DNA form, the CDR3 reads TGTGCCAGCAGCTTAGACTGGGGGGGAACTGAAGCTTTCTTT. Translating gives CASSLDWGGTEAFF. This chain joins TRBV7-9 and TRBJ1-1, with D perhaps matching TRBD1 (5 bases). There are 14 residues in the CDR3. CDR1 is SEHNR and CDR2 is FQNEAQ in the germline V gene (reference sequence). Trimming cost V 1 base and J 5 bases, with 11 bases left between them.

This chain connects TRBV6-1 to TRBJ2-3, with D perhaps being TRBD1 or TRBD2 (5 bases each). V was pared by 7 bases and J by 3 bases, with 23 bases between. CDR3 length: 17 residues. Germline assignment: CDR1 MNHNS and CDR2 SASEGT. Here the CDR3 DNA reads TGTGCCAGCACCAACAGCAGGGCTAGAGGGCTGACAGATACGCAGTATTTT. It translates to CASTNSRARGLTDTQYF.

At least ten counts were recorded for this clonotype. This chain joins TRBV12-3 or TRBV12-4 and TRBJ2-7; D assignment may be TRBD1 or TRBD2 (6 bases each). CDR3 length equals 13 residues. The V end lost 5 bases, the J end lost 7 bases, and 15 bases lay between the germline ends. The CDR3 protein is CASSRGPTGEQYF. DNA of the CDR3: TGTGCCAGCAGTCGGGGGCCAACGGGAGAGCAGTACTTC.

This clonotype was picked up a small number of times. The CDR3 bases are TGTGCCAGCAGCCCGCCTAGCGGGCGAAACACCGGGGAGCTGTTTTTT. The encoded protein is CASSPPSGRNTGELFF. The chain links TRBV7-2 to TRBJ2-2; the match to TRBD2 covers 8 bases. The V and J ends lost 5 bases and 2 bases, in that order; junction bases with no gene match: 7. Per germline, CDR1 SGHTA and CDR2 FQGNSA. The CDR3 is made up of 16 amino acids.

This chain connects TRBV29-1 to TRBJ1-2, with a weak D call TRBD1 (5 bases). V lost 4 bases and J 0 bases, leaving 18 bases between the germline ends. Germline-derived CDR1 and CDR2 are SQVTM and ANQGSEA. This CDR3 is 16 amino acids long. The CDR3 coding sequence is TGCAGCGTTGGACTGATTGCGACAGCTGCTAACTATGGCTACACCTTC. It is translated as CSVGLIATAANYGYTF.

This clonotype occurred a few times. One junction end does not reproduce the germline sequence, and a read error may be involved. This chain links TRBV20-1 with TRBJ2-1, with D perhaps TRBD1 (6 bases). This CDR3 region has 13 residues. Looked up from germline, CDR1 is DFQATT and CDR2 is SNEGSKA (reference sequence). CDR3 DNA sequence: TGCAGTGCTAGTCGGACAGCCCACAATGTGCAGTTCTTC. It is translated as CSASRTAHNVQFF.

The chain joins TRBV4-3 to TRBJ2-5; TRBD2 is a possible D gene (6 bases). Germline values: CDR1 LGHNA, CDR2 YSLEER. Trimming took off 6 bases at V and 2 bases at J, with 13 bases between the two ends. This CDR3 is built from 14 residues. CDR3 nucleotides: TGCGCCAGCAGTAGCGGCTGGGGTCAAGAGACCCAGTACTTC. It specifies CASSSGWGQETQYF.

The genes are TRBV28 and TRBJ2-7, with a possible D match to TRBD2 (5 bases). Germline CDR1 and CDR2: MDHEN and SYDVKM. The CDR3 loop spans 14 amino acids. Trimming stripped 5 bases from V and 6 bases from J, with 17 bases between. In DNA form, the CDR3 reads TGTGCCAGCAGTCCGGGAAACGCAGCGGCCGAGCAGTACTTC. This sequence encodes CASSPGNAAAEQYF.

This clonotype was detected a few times. The genes are TRBV9 and TRBJ1-1; TRBD1 aligns across 12 bases. V shed 3 bases, J shed 5 bases, and the junction held 5 bases outside the gene matches. The CDR3 runs to 15 residues. From germline, CDR1 is SGDLS and CDR2 YYNGEE. The CDR3: CASSGGQGAGTEAFF. CDR3 coding DNA: TGTGCCAGCAGCGGGGGACAGGGGGCCGGGACTGAAGCTTTCTTT.

This chain connects TRBV12-3 or TRBV12-4 to TRBJ1-2; TRBD1 might be the D (6 bases). Deletions cut 5 bases from V and 7 bases from J, with 17 bases between. This CDR3 is 14 amino acids long. CDR3 sequence: CASSPGGRARGYTF. Here the CDR3 DNA reads TGTGCCAGCAGTCCCGGGGGCAGGGCACGTGGCTACACCTTC.

This chain joins TRBV28 and TRBJ1-5, with 8 positions matching TRBD1. Germline CDR1 and CDR2: MDHEN and SYDVKM. This CDR3 region has 15 residues. V gave up 2 bases and J gave up 4 bases; unmatched junction bases: 4. This chain's CDR3 is CASSLEGQANQPQHF. The CDR3 region has the DNA TGTGCCAGCAGTTTAGAGGGACAGGCGAATCAGCCCCAGCATTTT.

This clonotype was observed a few times. This chain uses TRBV9 with TRBJ1-6, with D unclear. Germline V lookup: CDR1 SGDLS, CDR2 YYNGEE. V lost 6 bases and J lost 6, with 16 bases in between. The CDR3 spans 15 residues. CDR3 in amino acids: CASNKDPGSNSPLHF. The CDR3 DNA is TGTGCCAGCAACAAAGATCCAGGATCTAATTCACCCCTCCACTTT. Variable domain in full (rest from reference TRBV9 and TRBJ1-6): DSGVTQTPKHLITATGQRVTLRCSPRSGDLSVYWYQQSLDQGLQFLIQYYNGEERAKGNILERFSAQQFPDLHSELNLSSLELGDSALYFCASNKDPGSNSPLHFGNGTRLTVT.

The chain joins TRBV20-1 to TRBJ2-4, with 14 nucleotides matching TRBD2. The V and J ends lost 6 bases and 13 bases, in that order; junction bases with no gene match: 14. Germline loops: CDR1 DFQATT, CDR2 SNEGSKA (reference sequence). The CDR3 runs 15 residues. The CDR3, as DNA: TGCAGTGCGCCTCATAGGGGACTAGCGGGAGTTGAGCAGTACTTC. The encoded protein is CSAPHRGLAGVEQYF.

V gene TRBV6-5 combines with J gene TRBJ2-3; 13 bases line up with TRBD2. After removal of 0 bases from V and 5 bases from J, the junction contained 8 bases not matched to a gene. The CDR3 has 18 residues. Germline V gene lookup returns CDR1 MNHEY and CDR2 SVGAGI. This chain's CDR3 is CASSYSKTSGRRGDTQYF. The CDR3, as DNA: TGTGCCAGCAGTTACTCGAAGACTAGCGGGAGGAGGGGAGATACGCAGTATTTT.

This clonotype was seen a handful of times. The chain uses TRBV30 and TRBJ1-4; no definite D call. V was pared by 0 bases and J by 8 bases, with 13 bases between. Germline assignment: CDR1 GTSNPN and CDR2 SVGIG (reference sequence). The CDR3 covers 14 residues. DNA for the CDR3: TGTGCCTGGAGTGTACGGGCAGGTTGGGAAAAACTGTTTTTT. Its translation: CAWSVRAGWEKLFF.

This clonotype was found a few times. J is TRBJ2-1 and V is TRBV12-3 or TRBV12-4; TRBD2 is a possible D gene (6 bases). This CDR3 has 13 residues. V shed 8 bases and J shed 8 bases, with 16 bases lying between them. CDR3: CASGDRGLDEQFF. The CDR3 DNA sequence: TGTGCCAGCGGGGATAGGGGACTCGATGAGCAGTTCTTC.

This clonotype was observed many times. This CDR3 reads CASGWTSASSYEQYF. CDR3 coding DNA: TGTGCCAGCGGATGGACTAGCGCGAGCTCCTACGAGCAGTACTTC. V is TRBV6-5 and J is TRBJ2-7, with TRBD2 matching 9 bases. Germline lookup yields CDR1 MNHEY and CDR2 SVGAGI. The V segment lost 8 bases and the J segment 0 bases; nucleotides outside the gene matches: 8. The CDR3 is made up of 15 amino acids.

This chain connects TRBV27 to TRBJ2-7; the D gene is possibly TRBD1 (5 bases). The CDR3 is 14 residues long. V lost 4 bases to trimming and J lost 4 bases, with 14 bases between them. Germline CDR1 MNHEY, CDR2 SMNVEV (reference sequence). CDR3 in DNA: TGTGCCAGCAGTTCTCACAGGCATCAATACGAGCAGTACTTC. Protein sequence: CASSSHRHQYEQYF.

This clonotype was observed a handful of times. The CDR3 sequence is CSARDLPGGPYEQYF. The CDR3 coding sequence is TGCAGTGCTAGAGATCTCCCCGGGGGTCCCTACGAGCAGTACTTC. V is TRBV20-1 and J is TRBJ2-7, with a possible D match to TRBD2 (6 bases). CDR3 length: 15 amino acids. Germline-derived CDR1 and CDR2 are DFQATT and SNEGSKA (reference sequence). V lost 0 bases to trimming and J lost 2 bases, with 14 bases between them.

This clonotype appeared many times. V and J are TRBV20-1 and TRBJ2-5; the match to TRBD2 covers 14 bases. The V and J ends lost 5 bases and 4 bases, in that order; junction bases with no gene match: 3. Germline CDR1 DFQATT, CDR2 SNEGSKA (reference sequence). The length of the CDR3 is 14 residues. CDR3 nucleotides: TGCAGTGCTGGAGGGACTAGCGGGAGAGAGACCCAGTACTTC. The encoded protein is CSAGGTSGRETQYF.

On this clonotype: A much larger clone lies one base from this, so it may be a read error. V gene TRBV20-1 combines with J gene TRBJ2-1, with TRBD2 as a possible D gene (6 bases). The CDR3 totals 17 residues. Germline V lookup: CDR1 DFQATT, CDR2 SNEGSKA (reference sequence). V lost 0 bases and J lost 10, with 25 bases in between. CDR3 protein: CSARERTGVWEIGEQFF. DNA for the CDR3: TGCAGTGCTAGAGAGCGGACGGGAGTTTGGGAAATAGGGGAGCAGTTCTTC.

Regarding this clonotype: A read error is possible here, since a much larger clone lies one base away. The chain combines TRBV12-3 or TRBV12-4 with TRBJ2-5; D gene ambiguous. The ends were cut back, 6 bases at V and 5 bases at J, with 16 bases in the middle. The CDR3 extends over 14 amino acids. CDR3: CASRLDQLGETQYF. Here the CDR3 DNA reads TGTGCCAGCAGGTTGGACCAACTTGGCGAGACCCAGTACTTC.

This clonotype was recorded many times. The chain links TRBV5-5 to TRBJ2-4, with D tentatively TRBD1 or TRBD2 (5 bases each). Germline V gene data show CDR1 as SGHKS and CDR2 as YYEKEE (reference sequence). The CDR3 totals 13 residues. V was cut by 4 bases and J by 6 bases, with 11 bases left in between. CDR3 in amino acids: CASSNRDGNIQYF. Here the CDR3 DNA reads TGTGCCAGCAGCAACCGGGACGGAAACATTCAGTACTTC.